This T cell receptor (beta chain) was sequenced during a study of regulatory T cells in long-lasting Graves disease. Time point reported: newly diagnosed GD, antithyroid drugs for less than 3 months. With RNA extracted from PBMCs as input, the TCR library was made. This clonotype was seen only a few times. V gave up 2 bases and J gave up 4 bases; unmatched junction bases: 8. The germline V gene encodes CDR1 ENHRY and CDR2 SYGVKD. The CDR3 length is 15 residues. The TCR beta library used iRepertoire HTBI primers with Arm-PCR amplification of CDR3. TCRdb itself ran the multiplex PCR reads through MiXCR, one entry per CDR3 protein. This sample has roughly 560,000 distinct CDR3 sequences, with about 11% found just once. The sample was also reused in another study, on T cells in Graves' hyperthyroidism and ophthalmopathy. From that report: TCR CDR3 underwent first-round RT-PCR with the HTBI primer set.

This sequence joins TRBV10-3 and TRBJ2-7, with 7 bases lining up with TRBD2. This clonotype was sampled from a woman aged 25 to 39 with Graves disease. The source was peripheral blood mononuclear cells (PBMCs), collected at new diagnosis, from a patient treated with antithyroid drugs. Here the CDR3 DNA reads TGTGCCATCAGTGAGGGCGGGAGTCGGGGATACGAGCAGTACTTC. Protein sequence: CAISEGGSRGYEQYF.